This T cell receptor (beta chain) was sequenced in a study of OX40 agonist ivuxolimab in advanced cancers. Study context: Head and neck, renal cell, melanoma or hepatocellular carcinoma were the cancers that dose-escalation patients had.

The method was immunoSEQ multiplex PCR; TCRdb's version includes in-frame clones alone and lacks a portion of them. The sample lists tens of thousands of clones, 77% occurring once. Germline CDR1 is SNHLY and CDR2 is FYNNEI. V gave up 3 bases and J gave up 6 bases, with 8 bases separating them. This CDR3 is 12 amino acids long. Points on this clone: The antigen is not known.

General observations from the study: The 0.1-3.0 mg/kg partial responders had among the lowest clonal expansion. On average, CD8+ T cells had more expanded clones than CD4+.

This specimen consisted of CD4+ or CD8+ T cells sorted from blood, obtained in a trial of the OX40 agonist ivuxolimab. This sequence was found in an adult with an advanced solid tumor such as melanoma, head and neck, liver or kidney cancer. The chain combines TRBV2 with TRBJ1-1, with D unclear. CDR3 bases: TGTGCCAGCAGTGAGATTGGTGCTGAAGCTTTCTTT. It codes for CASSEIGAEAFF.